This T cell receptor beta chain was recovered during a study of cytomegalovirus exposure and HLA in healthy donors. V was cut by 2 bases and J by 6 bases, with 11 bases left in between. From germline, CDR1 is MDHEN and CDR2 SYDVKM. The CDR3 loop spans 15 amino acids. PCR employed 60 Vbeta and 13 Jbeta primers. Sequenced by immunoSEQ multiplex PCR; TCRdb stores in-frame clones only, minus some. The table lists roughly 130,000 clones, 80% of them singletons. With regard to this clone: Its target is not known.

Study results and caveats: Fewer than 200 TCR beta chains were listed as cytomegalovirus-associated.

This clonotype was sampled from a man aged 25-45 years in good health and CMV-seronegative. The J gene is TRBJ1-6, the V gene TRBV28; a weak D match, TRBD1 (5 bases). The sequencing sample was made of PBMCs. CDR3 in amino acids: CASSLGATVNSPLHF. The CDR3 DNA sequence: TGTGCCAGCAGTTTAGGGGCTACAGTTAATTCACCCCTCCACTTT.